This T cell receptor (beta chain) was documented in a study of blood T cells in healthy people across ages. The CDR3 covers 16 residues. V was shortened by 1 base and J by 3 bases, with 14 bases between the two germline ends. The germline V gene has CDR1 LGHDT and CDR2 YNNKEL (reference sequence). A J-beta primer mix and a sample-barcoded 5' primer were used in a second PCR of roughly 7 to 12 cycles. Each CDR3 protein gets one entry after TCRdb re-called the 5' RACE reads with MiXCR. Here the sample spans hundreds of thousands of distinct CDR3 sequences, about 25% being singletons. This sample also belongs to another study, concerning T cells of mothers and their children.

Source material: blood. The TCR sequence derives from a boy aged 5-17 years in good health. V usage is TRBV3-1 and J usage is TRBJ2-3; D might be TRBD1 (5 bases). DNA of the CDR3: TGTGCCAGCAGCCAAGTTCAGGGTAGTAGGACAGATACGCAGTATTTT. This codes for CASSQVQGSRTDTQYF.